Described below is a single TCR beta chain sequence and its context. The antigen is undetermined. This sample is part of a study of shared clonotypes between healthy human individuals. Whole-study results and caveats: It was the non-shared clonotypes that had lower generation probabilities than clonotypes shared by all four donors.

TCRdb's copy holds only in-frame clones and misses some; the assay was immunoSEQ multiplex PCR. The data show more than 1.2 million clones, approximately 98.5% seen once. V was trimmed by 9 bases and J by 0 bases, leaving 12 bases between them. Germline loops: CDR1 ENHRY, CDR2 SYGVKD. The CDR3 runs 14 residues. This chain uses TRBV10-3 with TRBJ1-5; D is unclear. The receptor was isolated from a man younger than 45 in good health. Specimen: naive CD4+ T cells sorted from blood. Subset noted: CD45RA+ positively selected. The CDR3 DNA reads TGTGCCATTGCGCCTGGTAATAGCAATCAGCCCCAGCATTTT. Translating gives CAIAPGNSNQPQHF.